Shown below are 9 T cell receptor beta chains from a single sample sequenced in a study of blood T cell repertoires in COVID-19. TCRdb's table, derived via immunoSEQ multiplex PCR, lists solely in-frame clones and lacks some. The profile shows 300,000 to 350,000 clones, around 85% of them singletons. Source material: PBMCs or T cells enriched from blood (not recorded which). Receptor source: a man in his thirties or forties who had recovered from COVID-19.

This chain joins TRBV2 and TRBJ1-1; D unclear. The CDR3 has 13 amino acids. Trimming cost V 3 bases and J 2 bases, with 7 bases left between them. The germline V gene has CDR1 SNHLY and CDR2 FYNNEI. The CDR3 region has the DNA TGTGCCAGCAGTGACGAGGGAAACACTGAAGCTTTCTTT. It translates to CASSDEGNTEAFF. The full variable domain, in which reference TRBV2 and TRBJ1-1 provide the parts outside the CDR3, is EPEVTQTPSHQVTQMGQEVILRCVPISNHLYFYWYRQILGQKVEFLVSFYNNEISEKSEIFDDQFSVERPDGSNFTLKIRSTKLEDSAMYFCASSDEGNTEAFFGQGTRLTVV.

The CDR3 DNA follows: TGTGCCAGCAGCTTAGTCCAGGGTCGAAGCTCTGGGGCCAACGTCCTGACTTTC. Protein sequence: CASSLVQGRSSGANVLTF. The rearrangement joins TRBV13 to TRBJ2-6; tentatively, D is TRBD1 (5 bases). V was shortened by 1 base and J by 0 bases, with 13 bases between the two germline ends. The CDR3 has 18 amino acids. Germline CDR1 is PRHDT and CDR2 is FYEKMQ (reference sequence).

The chain is built from TRBV7-2 and TRBJ2-7; D possibly corresponds to TRBD1 (6 bases). CDR1 is SGHTA, CDR2 FQGNSA, per germline. The CDR3 has 14 amino acids. V was cut by 5 bases and J by 0 bases, with 11 bases left in between. The CDR3 region has the DNA TGTGCCAGCAGCCCAGACAGGTACTCCTACGAGCAGTACTTC. Translation: CASSPDRYSYEQYF.

Only one count was recorded for this clone. This chain uses TRBV3-1 (or the pseudogene TRBV3-2) with TRBJ2-5, with 9 bases aligning to TRBD2. Germline lookup yields CDR1 LGHDT and CDR2 YNNKEL (reference sequence). CDR3 length equals 17 residues. V dropped 0 bases and J dropped 5; count of bases not matched to a gene: 10. The chain's CDR3 is CASSQEALRGGPETQYF. The DNA of the CDR3 is TGTGCCAGCAGCCAAGAAGCTTTGCGGGGGGGCCCGGAGACCCAGTACTTC.

The J gene is TRBJ2-1, the V gene TRBV12-3 or TRBV12-4; a weak D match, TRBD2 (6 bases). The germline V and J ends were trimmed by 2 bases and 4 bases, with 6 bases remaining between them. There are 13 residues in the CDR3. The CDR3 DNA follows: TGTGCCAGCAGTTTACGGGGGTACAATGAGCAGTTCTTC. Encoded protein: CASSLRGYNEQFF.

The chain couples TRBV6-5 to TRBJ2-7; a weak D match, TRBD1 (6 bases). Trimming pared 7 bases from V and 4 bases from J, leaving 17 bases between. Germline V lookup: CDR1 MNHEY, CDR2 SVGAGI. The CDR3 totals 14 residues. CDR3 coding DNA: TGTGCCAGCAACCCGACAGGTTCAAGGTACGAGCAGTACTTC. This encodes CASNPTGSRYEQYF.

The CDR3 is CASSPRQGSYTF. CDR3 sequence (DNA): TGTGCCAGCAGCCCAAGACAGGGGAGCTACACCTTC. J is TRBJ1-2 and V is TRBV7-8; 8 nucleotides line up with TRBD1. The CDR3 extends over 12 amino acids. Looked up from germline, CDR1 is SGHVS and CDR2 is FQNEAQ. The V segment lost 5 bases and the J segment 9 bases; nucleotides outside the gene matches: 5.

J is TRBJ1-5 and V is TRBV7-8; TRBD1 agrees at 7 bases. The CDR3 has 13 amino acids. Germline V gives CDR1 SGHVS, CDR2 FQNEAQ. Germline trimming cut 3 bases from V and 5 bases from J; bases unmatched to any gene: 1. The CDR3 coding sequence is TGTGCCAGCAGCTTCGGACAGGATCAGCCCCAGCATTTT. Protein: CASSFGQDQPQHF.

The chain employs TRBV5-5 and TRBJ2-2; 7 positions agree with TRBD1. CDR1 is SGHKS and CDR2 is YYEKEE in the germline V gene (reference sequence). CDR3 length equals 16 residues. J was trimmed by 6 bases and V by 4 bases; bases with no gene match: 12. CDR3 loop: CASSPRTGLRSGELFF. Written as DNA, the CDR3 is TGTGCCAGCAGCCCGAGGACAGGCTTGAGATCCGGGGAGCTGTTTTTT.